The 22 T cell receptor beta chains below all came from one sample that was sequenced in a study of immune characterization of retroperitoneal liposarcoma. TCRdb called the PCR reads again in MiXCR, with one record for every CDR3 protein. Of around 3,000 distinct CDR3 sequences listed, around 27% are singletons. Material: tumor tissue. These TCRs come from a female donor with retroperitoneal liposarcoma.

The chain is built from TRBV6-6 and TRBJ2-1; D ambiguous. V was clipped by 0 bases and J by 13 bases, with 16 bases between them. The CDR3 runs 14 residues. The germline gives CDR1 MNHNY, CDR2 SVGAGI (reference sequence). The CDR3 spells CASSYSMIGETQFF. CDR3 nucleotides: TGTGCCAGCAGTTACTCGATGATAGGAGAGACCCAGTTCTTC.

V is TRBV6-5 and J is TRBJ2-4; 10 bases map to TRBD1. This CDR3 contains 15 residues. Germline V gene sequence: CDR1 MNHEY, CDR2 SVGAGI. J was trimmed by 8 bases and V by 2 bases; bases with no gene match: 6. CDR3 region: CASSYGQGEVDIQYF. The CDR3 DNA is TGTGCCAGCAGTTACGGACAGGGGGAAGTTGACATTCAGTACTTC.

The DNA of the CDR3 is TGTGCCATCGCCGTGTCAGGTAGCGGGACCTCCTACGAGCAGTACTTC. It specifies CAIAVSGSGTSYEQYF. The V call is TRBV10-3, the J call TRBJ2-7, with 8 nucleotides matching TRBD2. Losses at the gene ends were 8 bases for V and 0 bases for J; bases not matched to a gene: 12. The germline CDR1 and CDR2 sequences are ENHRY and SYGVKD. CDR3 length equals 16 residues.

This chain joins TRBV7-6 and TRBJ2-1; 8 bases match TRBD1. Germline CDR1 and CDR2: SGHVS and FNYEAQ. The trim removed 3 bases at V and 13 bases at J, leaving 20 bases unmatched. This CDR3 region has 17 residues. CDR3 residues: CASSLGRTGSSKNIQFF. CDR3 coding DNA: TGTGCCAGCAGCTTGGGGAGGACAGGGTCATCCAAAAACATTCAGTTCTTC.

This chain connects TRBV19 to TRBJ2-4; D might be TRBD1 or TRBD2, each matching 5 bases. Matching the DNA end better, TRBJ2-7 makes the J call doubtful. CDR1 LNHDA and CDR2 SQIVND come from the germline V gene (reference sequence). The CDR3 is made up of 15 amino acids. CDR3 sequence reads: CASSTTRDGIYEQYF. As DNA, the CDR3 is TGTGCCAGTAGTACGACCCGGGACGGAATTTACGAGCAGTACTTC.

Within the sample, this clonotype is medium-sized (0.01 to 0.1%). This CDR3 is CASSLRTGDYNEQFF. The DNA for the CDR3 is TGTGCCAGCAGCCTGCGTACGGGAGACTACAATGAGCAGTTCTTC. V gene TRBV6-2 or TRBV6-3 combines with J gene TRBJ2-1, with D possibly matching TRBD2 (6 bases). From germline, CDR1 is MNHEY and CDR2 SVGEGT. V lost 6 bases and J 3 bases, leaving 15 bases between the germline ends. This CDR3 has 15 amino acids.

The table lists this clonotype with a few counts. A read error may be the cause here, since a much bigger clone is one base away. The V call is TRBV12-3 or TRBV12-4, the J call TRBJ2-1, with D hard to call. Trimming took off 2 bases at V and 13 bases at J, with 15 bases between the two ends. This CDR3 is 13 amino acids long. The CDR3 loop is CASSLSPQETQFF. CDR3 nucleotide sequence: TGTGCCAGCAGTTTAAGCCCCCAAGAGACCCAGTTCTTC.

In its sample, this clonotype ranks as medium-sized. The V and J genes are TRBV6-1 and TRBJ2-1; D is possibly TRBD2 (7 bases). The ends were cut back, 8 bases at V and 1 base at J, with 15 bases in the middle. Germline loops: CDR1 MNHNS, CDR2 SASEGT. This CDR3 has 15 amino acids. CDR3 region: CASSQGGVSYNEQFF. The CDR3 coding sequence is TGTGCCAGCTCCCAAGGGGGGGTTTCCTACAATGAGCAGTTCTTC.

In DNA, the CDR3 is TGTGCCAGCGCTCCGAGGAGGGCAAGTGCTGAAGCTTTCTTT. As protein: CASAPRRASAEAFF. V is TRBV6-1 and J is TRBJ1-1; D not certain. The ends were cut back, 8 bases at V and 6 bases at J, with 19 bases in the middle. Germline V CDR1 and CDR2: MNHNS, SASEGT. The CDR3 runs to 14 residues.

This clonotype was observed once. V is TRBV6-1 and J is TRBJ2-4; possibly TRBD1 or TRBD2 for D (7 bases each). The better agreement between TRBJ2-7 and the DNA end casts doubt on the J call. The CDR3 length is 14 residues. CDR1 is MNHNS and CDR2 is SASEGT in the germline V gene. Written as DNA, the CDR3 is TGTGCCAGCAGTAGCGGGACAGCAGCCTACGAGCAGTACTTC. Protein sequence: CASSSGTAAYEQYF.

The chain recombines TRBV19 with TRBJ2-6; D remains unclear. Germline V gene data show CDR1 as LNHDA and CDR2 as SQIVND (reference sequence). The CDR3 runs 13 residues. The ends were cut back, 3 bases at V and 2 bases at J, with 2 bases in the middle. The CDR3 nucleotides read TGTGCCAGTAGTATCGCTGGGGCCAACGTCCTGACTTTC. Translation gives CASSIAGANVLTF.

This clonotype was recorded a few times. The chain carries TRBV25-1 and TRBJ1-2; no definite D call. The ends were cut back, 2 bases at V and 3 bases at J, with 7 bases in the middle. This CDR3 has 13 residues. Germline V lookup: CDR1 MGHDK, CDR2 SYGVNS. CDR3 sequence: CASSESQYYGYTF. DNA for the CDR3: TGTGCCAGCAGTGAAAGTCAGTACTATGGCTACACCTTC.

The chain recombines TRBV7-2 with TRBJ2-1; 12 bases match TRBD2. Germline V gene sequence: CDR1 SGHTA, CDR2 FQGNSA. The V segment lost 1 base and the J segment 13 bases; nucleotides outside the gene matches: 17. This CDR3 comprises 18 residues. The CDR3 spells CASSLGPPSGRAEETQFF. DNA for the CDR3: TGTGCCAGCAGCTTAGGGCCCCCTAGCGGGAGGGCCGAAGAGACCCAGTTCTTC.

The V gene is TRBV6-6, the J gene TRBJ2-1; 16 bases are a match to TRBD2. The J call is in doubt because the DNA end fits TRBJ2-5 better. Germline loops: CDR1 MNHNY, CDR2 SVGAGI (reference sequence). The CDR3 runs 15 residues. CDR3 nucleotides: TGTGCCAGCAGTGGGACTAGCGGGGGGGCAGAGACCCAGTACTTC. Its protein is CASSGTSGGAETQYF.

J is TRBJ2-1 and V is TRBV6-1; 14 bases match TRBD2. V lost 3 bases to trimming and J lost 13 bases; unmatched junction nucleotides: 14. Germline CDR1 reads MNHNS; CDR2 reads SASEGT. The CDR3 loop spans 17 amino acids. CDR3 nucleotide sequence: TGTGCCAGCAGTGAGGAGACTAGCGGGGGGGTCCAAGAGACCCAGTTCTTC. Translated: CASSEETSGGVQETQFF.

The V call is TRBV7-2, the J call TRBJ1-1; D not certain. The germline V gene has CDR1 SGHTA and CDR2 FQGNSA. Trimming stripped 1 base from V and 1 base from J, with 4 bases between. The CDR3 length is 13 residues. CDR3 protein: CASSLGWNTEAFF. The CDR3 nucleotides read TGTGCCAGCAGCTTAGGCTGGAACACTGAAGCTTTCTTT.

The chain carries TRBV7-2 and TRBJ2-5; TRBD1 matches at 9 bases. The J call is uncertain, as TRBJ2-7 better fits the DNA end. The CDR3 is 15 amino acids. CDR1 and CDR2 (germline): SGHTA, FQGNSA. CDR3 loop: CASSLAGTGIYEQYF. The CDR3 coding sequence is TGTGCCAGCAGCTTAGCCGGGACAGGGATTTACGAGCAGTACTTC.

This clonotype showed up just a few times. The V call is TRBV19, the J call TRBJ2-4, with D possibly TRBD1 on 6 matching bases. This CDR3 is built from 13 residues. CDR1 is LNHDA and CDR2 is SQIVND in the germline V gene (reference sequence). Trimming removed 8 bases at V and 13 bases at J, with 21 bases between. The CDR3 loop reads CASSDRIHNEQYF. The CDR3, as DNA: TGTGCCAGTTCCGACAGGATCCACAATGAGCAGTACTTC.

This clonotype is large within its sample. The chain has TRBV12-3 or TRBV12-4 and TRBJ2-1, with 10 positions matching TRBD2. The CDR3 length is 18 residues. V shed 1 base and J 6 bases; nucleotides not matched to a gene: 12. The CDR3 DNA sequence: TGTGCCAGCAGTTTAGGGCCCCTAGCGGGAGTGTCCCCCAATGAGCAGTTCTTC. Translation: CASSLGPLAGVSPNEQFF.

This clonotype was observed a handful of times. The chain has TRBV27 and TRBJ2-2; no firm D call. V was pared by 4 bases and J by 0 bases, with 12 bases between. Germline values: CDR1 MNHEY, CDR2 SMNVEV (reference sequence). The CDR3 loop spans 16 amino acids. The CDR3 sequence is CASSSSRASNTGELFF. DNA of the CDR3: TGTGCCAGCAGTTCCTCCCGGGCCTCGAACACCGGGGAGCTGTTTTTT.

This clonotype was observed a handful of times. The V gene is TRBV6-1, the J gene TRBJ2-5; D is unresolved. The V gene lost 7 bases and the J gene lost 5 bases, with 14 bases spanning the gap. This CDR3 has 13 amino acids. CDR1 is MNHNS, CDR2 SASEGT, per germline. The CDR3 region is CASKVGSSETQYF. The CDR3 DNA is TGTGCCAGCAAAGTGGGTAGCAGCGAGACCCAGTACTTC.

This clonotype was seen more than once but under ten times. The chain links TRBV12-3 or TRBV12-4 to TRBJ2-1; maybe TRBD2 (5 bases). This CDR3 spans 17 amino acids. Trimming shortened V by 6 bases and J by 8 bases, and 26 bases separated the two germline ends. CDR3 residues: CASSPSPRALLGDEQFF. The CDR3 nucleotides are TGTGCCAGCAGCCCTAGCCCCCGGGCCCTCCTAGGTGATGAGCAGTTCTTC.